The 23 T cell receptor beta chains reported below all come from one sample, sequenced in a study of blood T cell repertoires in COVID-19. Sequencing used immunoSEQ multiplex PCR; TCRdb keeps in-frame clones, though not all of them. Of some 38,000 clones in the sample, more than 80% were seen once. The sequenced sample consisted of peripheral blood. These receptors originate from a woman between 65 and 79 years old with acute or convalescent COVID-19.

This chain joins TRBV25-1 and TRBJ1-2; the match to TRBD1 covers 9 bases. Germline V lookup: CDR1 MGHDK, CDR2 SYGVNS. There are 14 residues in the CDR3. Trimming took 4 bases from V and 2 from J; bases not matched to a gene: 2. CDR3 DNA sequence: TGTGCCAGCAGTGGCGGACAGGGGAACTATGGCTACACCTTC. Protein: CASSGGQGNYGYTF.

This rearrangement joins TRBV19 to TRBJ2-5; TRBD1 matches 7 bases. V gave up 4 bases and J gave up 2 bases; unmatched junction bases: 1. Germline lookup yields CDR1 LNHDA and CDR2 SQIVND (reference sequence). CDR3 length: 13 amino acids. This CDR3 reads CASSTDRQETQYF. The CDR3 DNA follows: TGTGCCAGTAGTACGGACAGGCAAGAGACCCAGTACTTC.

V and J are TRBV6-5 and TRBJ1-1; D gene ambiguous. Per the germline V gene, CDR1 is MNHEY and CDR2 is SVGAGI. The CDR3 is made up of 13 amino acids. V was cut by 2 bases and J by 5 bases, with 9 bases left in between. The chain's CDR3 is CASSYEQQTEAFF. The CDR3 DNA is TGTGCCAGCAGTTACGAACAGCAGACTGAAGCTTTCTTT.

This sequence joins TRBV13 and TRBJ1-1; 9 bases map to TRBD1. The CDR3 length is 16 residues. Germline V gene sequence: CDR1 PRHDT, CDR2 FYEKMQ (reference sequence). Unmatched junction bases numbered 9, after V lost 4 bases and J lost 3 bases. CDR3 bases: TGTGCCAGCAGCTCAGGGGGGGACAGGGAGTACACTGAAGCTTTCTTT. Its translation is CASSSGGDREYTEAFF.

J is TRBJ2-3 and V is TRBV2; D gene ambiguous. The V end lost 4 bases, the J end lost 2 bases, and 7 bases lay between the germline ends. CDR1 SNHLY and CDR2 FYNNEI come from the germline V gene. There are 13 residues in the CDR3. The CDR3 loop is CASSAEYTDTQYF. CDR3 coding DNA: TGTGCCAGCAGTGCTGAGTACACAGATACGCAGTATTTT.

This chain uses TRBV27 with TRBJ2-6; D is perhaps TRBD1 (5 bases). The CDR3 runs to 15 residues. The germline gives CDR1 MNHEY, CDR2 SMNVEV (reference sequence). Trimming took off 4 bases at V and 1 base at J, with 8 bases between the two ends. CDR3 DNA sequence: TGTGCCAGCAGTTCAGGGTGGTCTGGGGCCAACGTCCTGACTTTC. Its translation is CASSSGWSGANVLTF.

The gene calls are TRBV12-3 or TRBV12-4 and TRBJ2-1, with D perhaps matching TRBD2 (6 bases). The ends were cut back, 4 bases at V and 9 bases at J, with 7 bases in the middle. The CDR3 consists of 11 residues. Written as DNA, the CDR3 is TGTGCCAGCAGTTGGGGGGTTGAGCAGTTCTTC. This codes for CASSWGVEQFF.

This chain connects TRBV2 to TRBJ2-1, with 8 bases fitting TRBD2. The CDR3 extends over 15 amino acids. CDR1 is SNHLY, CDR2 FYNNEI, per germline. Losses at the gene ends were 7 bases for V and 5 bases for J; bases not matched to a gene: 10. Written as DNA, the CDR3 is TGTGCCAGCAAAAAGGAGCGGGAGATCAACAATGAGCAGTTCTTC. Protein sequence: CASKKEREINNEQFF.

V usage is TRBV6-5 and J usage is TRBJ1-2; TRBD1 is a possible D gene (6 bases). Germline V gives CDR1 MNHEY, CDR2 SVGAGI. V lost 4 bases to trimming and J lost 2 bases, with 8 bases between them. This CDR3 comprises 13 residues. This chain's CDR3 is CASSFQGNYGYTF. The CDR3 nucleotides read TGTGCCAGCAGTTTCCAGGGGAACTATGGCTACACCTTC.

The rearrangement uses TRBV28 and TRBJ2-1; 11 bases match TRBD2. Trimming removed 7 bases from V and 8 bases from J; junction bases left unmatched: 10. CDR3 size: 15 residues. Germline V gene data show CDR1 as MDHEN and CDR2 as SYDVKM. The chain's CDR3 is CASTRSPSGRYEQFF. The CDR3 DNA reads TGTGCCAGCACTAGGAGCCCTAGCGGGAGGTATGAGCAGTTCTTC.

The J gene is TRBJ2-3, the V gene TRBV18, with 10 bases fitting TRBD1. CDR1 is KGHSH and CDR2 is LQKENI in the germline V gene. Trimming took 4 bases from V and 2 from J; bases not matched to a gene: 9. The CDR3 totals 17 residues. The CDR3 coding sequence is TGTGCCAGCTCACGAGCCGGGACAGGGGTCACCACAGATACGCAGTATTTT. Amino acids: CASSRAGTGVTTDTQYF. The whole variable domain, filled in from reference TRBV18 and TRBJ2-3, reads NAGVMQNPRHLVRRRGQEARLRCSPMKGHSHVYWYRQLPEEGLKFMVYLQKENIIDESGMPKERFSAEFPKEGPSILRIQQVVRGDSAAYFCASSRAGTGVTTDTQYFGPGTRLTVL.

This chain joins TRBV28 and TRBJ1-5; 7 nucleotides match TRBD1. The V gene end was trimmed by 6 bases and the J gene end by 5 bases; junction bases not matched to a gene: 7. CDR1 is MDHEN and CDR2 is SYDVKM in the germline V gene. The CDR3 is made up of 14 amino acids. Here the CDR3 DNA reads TGTGCCAGCAGGTTAGGGACAGCTTATCAGCCCCAGCATTTT. It specifies CASRLGTAYQPQHF.

CDR3 nucleotide sequence: TGTGCCAGCAGTGAACCCCCAGACAATGAGCAGTTCTTC. This sequence encodes CASSEPPDNEQFF. The V call is TRBV2, the J call TRBJ2-1; D ambiguous. Trimming removed 2 bases at V and 5 bases at J, with 7 bases between. CDR1 is SNHLY and CDR2 is FYNNEI in the germline V gene. The CDR3 is 13 amino acids.

The genes are TRBV6-2 or TRBV6-3 and TRBJ2-7, with 10 nucleotides matching TRBD2. The V and J ends lost 4 bases and 3 bases, in that order; junction bases with no gene match: 9. The CDR3 is 16 amino acids. The germline V gene encodes CDR1 MNHEY and CDR2 SVGEGT. CDR3 nucleotides: TGTGCCAGCAGTTCATCTAGCGGGAGAGGTGGCTACGAGCAGTACTTC. Translated: CASSSSSGRGGYEQYF.

This clone occurred once. The chain combines TRBV29-1 with TRBJ2-5; 8 bases are shared with TRBD1. Germline CDR1 reads SQVTM; CDR2 reads ANQGSEA. The CDR3 runs to 16 residues. J was trimmed by 2 bases and V by 4 bases; bases with no gene match: 12. The chain's CDR3 is CSVALLLGTGQETQYF. The DNA for the CDR3 is TGCAGCGTTGCTCTTCTGTTAGGGACAGGACAAGAGACCCAGTACTTC.

V gene TRBV11-3 combines with J gene TRBJ2-3, with D perhaps TRBD2 (5 bases). V was shortened by 8 bases and J by 6 bases, with 15 bases between the two germline ends. The CDR3 extends over 13 amino acids. The germline V gene encodes CDR1 SGHNT and CDR2 YENEEA. CDR3 in amino acids: CASAGVRGDTQYF. DNA for the CDR3: TGTGCCAGCGCTGGGGTTAGAGGGGATACGCAGTATTTT.

The rearrangement joins TRBV6-6 to TRBJ1-2, with TRBD1 matching 8 bases. This CDR3 region has 13 residues. J lost 0 bases, V lost 9 bases, and 3 bases had no gene match. Germline V gives CDR1 MNHNY, CDR2 SVGAGI (reference sequence). The CDR3, as DNA: TGTGCCAGTAACAGGGGGTCTAACTATGGCTACACCTTC. It is translated as CASNRGSNYGYTF.

This chain links TRBV6-5 with TRBJ1-4, with 9 bases lining up with TRBD1. The CDR3 is 15 amino acids. CDR1 is MNHEY and CDR2 is SVGAGI in the germline V gene. V lost 5 bases and J lost 4; bases outside the gene matches: 5. For the CDR3, the DNA is TGTGCCAGCAGTCCTCGGACAGGGGTTAATGAAAAACTGTTTTTT. This sequence encodes CASSPRTGVNEKLFF.

This clone is large in the sample. This rearrangement joins TRBV19 to TRBJ1-5; a possible D gene is TRBD1 (6 bases). Looked up from germline, CDR1 is LNHDA and CDR2 is SQIVND (reference sequence). With 9 bases removed from V and 7 bases from J, the gap between germline ends came to 22 bases. This CDR3 region has 15 residues. Here the CDR3 reads CASEQRTDGGQPQHF. CDR3 coding DNA: TGTGCCAGCGAACAAAGGACAGACGGGGGGCAGCCCCAGCATTTT. The full variable domain, completed using reference TRBV19 and TRBJ1-5, is DGGITQSPKYLFRKEGQNVTLSCEQNLNHDAMYWYRQDPGQGLRLIYYSQIVNDFQKGDIAEGYSVSREKKESFPLTVTSAQKNPTAFYLCASEQRTDGGQPQHFGDGTRLSIL.

The count of this clone is one. This chain links TRBV7-9 with TRBJ2-1; no clear D gene. Germline V gives CDR1 SEHNR, CDR2 FQNEAQ (reference sequence). This CDR3 has 14 amino acids. V lost 5 bases to trimming and J lost 2 bases, with 10 bases between them. CDR3 bases: TGTGCCAGCAGCACGATGTCTACCTACAATGAGCAGTTCTTC. This encodes CASSTMSTYNEQFF.

This rearrangement joins TRBV24-1 to TRBJ1-2; a possible D gene is TRBD1 (5 bases). CDR3 length: 14 amino acids. CDR1 is KGHDR, CDR2 SFDVKD, per germline. Trimming shortened V by 1 base and J by 7 bases, and 12 bases separated the two germline ends. CDR3 protein: CATSDLGTASGYTF. CDR3 nucleotides: TGTGCCACCAGTGATTTAGGGACTGCCTCTGGCTACACCTTC.

This clone showed up just a few times. This chain links TRBV6-5 with TRBJ2-7; possibly TRBD1 for D (5 bases). Germline V CDR1 and CDR2: MNHEY, SVGAGI. The V gene lost 8 bases and the J gene lost 3 bases, with 20 bases spanning the gap. The CDR3 sequence is 15 residues long. Written as DNA, the CDR3 is TGTGCCAGCGGGGCCGAGCAGGGTGTAGGCTACGAGCAGTACTTC. Translation: CASGAEQGVGYEQYF.

The CDR3 sequence is CASSEQGYTDTQYF. For the CDR3, the DNA is TGTGCCAGCAGTGAACAGGGCTACACAGATACGCAGTATTTT. The rearrangement links TRBV25-1 to TRBJ2-3; TRBD1 might be the D (5 bases). The CDR3 is 14 amino acids. CDR1 is MGHDK, CDR2 SYGVNS, per germline. Trimming stripped 2 bases from V and 2 bases from J, with 8 bases between.